Presented here are 32 T cell receptor beta chains from one specimen sequenced in a study of blood T cell repertoires in COVID-19. The data were produced by immunoSEQ multiplex PCR, yet TCRdb's version contains in-frame clones alone and is incomplete. The sample records 150,000 to 250,000 clones, 65% to 85% being singletons. Sequenced input: PBMCs or T cells enriched from blood (not recorded which). These receptors came from a man in his forties who had recovered from COVID-19.

This chain joins TRBV7-6 and TRBJ2-2; 8 positions match TRBD1. Per the germline V gene, CDR1 is SGHVS and CDR2 is FNYEAQ. CDR3 length equals 17 residues. The V gene end was trimmed by 5 bases and the J gene end by 2 bases; junction bases not matched to a gene: 10. CDR3 sequence reads: CASSLPRTGSNTGELFF. Here the CDR3 DNA reads TGTGCCAGCAGCCTCCCTAGGACAGGGTCAAACACCGGGGAGCTGTTTTTT.

The rearrangement uses TRBV3-1 (or the pseudogene TRBV3-2) and TRBJ1-5; 7 nucleotides align to TRBD1. Germline CDR1 LGHDT, CDR2 YNNKEL (reference sequence). The trim removed 6 bases at V and 6 bases at J, leaving 8 bases unmatched. The CDR3 extends over 14 amino acids. The CDR3 DNA reads TGTGCCAGCAGTATCGGACAGGTTGGTCAGCCCCAGCATTTT. As protein: CASSIGQVGQPQHF.

The chain employs TRBV19 and TRBJ1-1; D is possibly TRBD1 (6 bases). Per germline, CDR1 LNHDA and CDR2 SQIVND (reference sequence). CDR3 size: 15 residues. V was trimmed by 5 bases and J by 2 bases, leaving 15 bases between them. The CDR3 DNA follows: TGTGCCAGTAGTCCCGGACAGCTATTTAACACTGAAGCTTTCTTT. Its protein product is CASSPGQLFNTEAFF.

The V call is TRBV29-1, the J call TRBJ2-3, with a weak D call TRBD1 (6 bases). The V gene lost 4 bases and the J gene lost 6 bases, with 14 bases spanning the gap. CDR1 and CDR2 from the germline V gene are SQVTM and ANQGSEA. This CDR3 spans 13 amino acids. The CDR3 sequence is CSVGTGKFDTQYF. CDR3 bases: TGCAGCGTTGGCACAGGGAAATTCGATACGCAGTATTTT.

This clone turned up a few times. V is TRBV10-3 and J is TRBJ2-2; possibly TRBD1 for D (5 bases). The CDR3 has 12 amino acids. Trimming shortened V by 4 bases and J by 8 bases, and 8 bases separated the two germline ends. Germline V gives CDR1 ENHRY, CDR2 SYGVKD. CDR3 nucleotides: TGTGCCATCAGTGGGACATCGGGGGAGCTGTTTTTT. It yields the protein CAISGTSGELFF.

The chain couples TRBV5-4 to TRBJ2-7; the D gene is possibly TRBD1 (7 bases). Trimming took 4 bases from V and 3 from J, leaving 17 bases between them. CDR1 is SGHNT and CDR2 is YYREEE in the germline V gene (reference sequence). This CDR3 has 15 residues. The DNA for the CDR3 is TGTGCCAGCAGCCCCGGAGGGACAGACCTCTACGAGCAGTACTTC. This sequence encodes CASSPGGTDLYEQYF. Based on the CDR3 plus reference TRBV5-4 and TRBJ2-7, the full variable domain is ETGVTQSPTHLIKTRGQQVTLRCSSQSGHNTVSWYQQALGQGPQFIFQYYREEENGRGNFPPRFSGLQFPNYSSELNVNALELDDSALYLCASSPGGTDLYEQYFGPGTRLTVT.

This clone appeared a few times. J is TRBJ2-2 and V is TRBV6-5; 8 bases align to TRBD1. Germline CDR1 is MNHEY and CDR2 is SVGAGI. With V trimmed by 10 bases and J by 6 bases, 10 bases remained unmatched. This CDR3 is 14 amino acids long. CDR3: CATLRGREAGELFF. The CDR3 DNA follows: TGTGCCACCCTCAGGGGGCGCGAGGCCGGGGAGCTGTTTTTT.

The chain links TRBV6-6 to TRBJ1-3; TRBD1 might be the D (6 bases). This CDR3 has 16 amino acids. Germline-derived CDR1 and CDR2 are MNHNY and SVGAGI (reference sequence). V was shortened by 6 bases and J by 4 bases, with 19 bases between the two germline ends. This chain's CDR3 is CASRRNPGVAGNTIYF. The CDR3 DNA sequence: TGTGCCAGCAGGCGCAATCCAGGGGTTGCGGGAAACACCATATATTTT.

V gene TRBV5-1 combines with J gene TRBJ1-1; perhaps TRBD1 as D (6 bases). Looked up from germline, CDR1 is SGHRS and CDR2 is YFSETQ. The CDR3 has 13 residues. Trimming pared 0 bases from V and 3 bases from J, leaving 6 bases between. CDR3: CASSLAGDTEAFF. In DNA form, the CDR3 reads TGCGCCAGCAGCTTGGCAGGGGACACTGAAGCTTTCTTT.

V and J are TRBV10-3 and TRBJ2-2; 7 positions match TRBD1. V shed 3 bases and J 0 bases; nucleotides not matched to a gene: 7. The CDR3 contains 17 residues. The germline V gene has CDR1 ENHRY and CDR2 SYGVKD. This CDR3 reads CAISERDSISNTGELFF. The CDR3, as DNA: TGTGCCATCAGTGAAAGGGACAGCATATCGAACACCGGGGAGCTGTTTTTT.

The sample holds a few counts of this clone. The chain uses TRBV6-6 and TRBJ2-2; D perhaps matches TRBD2 (6 bases). V was clipped by 3 bases and J by 4 bases, with 12 bases between them. The germline gives CDR1 MNHNY, CDR2 SVGAGI (reference sequence). The CDR3 has 15 residues. The DNA of the CDR3 is TGTGCCAGCAGTTATTTTATCGGGGGCACCGGGGAGCTGTTTTTT. Its protein product is CASSYFIGGTGELFF.

This clone came up many times. The chain links TRBV4-2 to TRBJ2-2; TRBD2 aligns across 7 bases. In germline, CDR1 is LGHNA, CDR2 YNFKEQ. The CDR3 covers 15 residues. Unmatched junction bases numbered 8, after V lost 5 bases and J lost 5 bases. CDR3 coding DNA: TGTGCCAGCAGCGGAGCAAGCGGGGCAACCGGGGAGCTGTTTTTT. This gives the protein CASSGASGATGELFF.

This sequence joins TRBV9 and TRBJ2-1; a possible D gene is TRBD1 (6 bases). The CDR3 loop spans 16 amino acids. CDR1 SGDLS and CDR2 YYNGEE come from the germline V gene. V gave up 1 base and J gave up 0 bases, with 11 bases separating them. The CDR3 spells CASSVSGTNSYNEQFF. The CDR3 region has the DNA TGTGCCAGCAGCGTAAGTGGGACAAACTCCTACAATGAGCAGTTCTTC. Filled out from reference TRBV9 and TRBJ2-1, the complete variable domain reads DSGVTQTPKHLITATGQRVTLRCSPRSGDLSVYWYQQSLDQGLQFLIQYYNGEERAKGNILERFSAQQFPDLHSELNLSSLELGDSALYFCASSVSGTNSYNEQFFGPGTRLTVL.

In its sample, this clone was seen once. The chain is built from TRBV6-5 and TRBJ1-2; 9 bases align to TRBD1. CDR1 and CDR2 (germline): MNHEY, SVGAGI. V lost 4 bases and J lost 5; bases outside the gene matches: 5. CDR3 length: 14 residues. The CDR3 loop reads CASSWTTGGYGYTF. CDR3 in DNA: TGTGCCAGCAGTTGGACGACAGGGGGGTATGGCTACACCTTC.

The V gene is TRBV5-1, the J gene TRBJ2-5, with 8 bases aligning to TRBD2. CDR3 length equals 16 residues. V trimming: 1 base; J trimming: 1 base; junction bases outside the gene matches: 6. In germline, CDR1 is SGHRS, CDR2 YFSETQ. This chain's CDR3 is CASSLSRSGGQETQYF. In DNA form, the CDR3 reads TGCGCCAGCAGCTTGAGTAGGAGCGGGGGCCAAGAGACCCAGTACTTC.

The CDR3 DNA reads TGTGCCAGCAGGCCGGACAGGGAGAGGAGCTATGGCTACACCTTC. Translation: CASRPDRERSYGYTF. The V gene is TRBV5-5, the J gene TRBJ1-2, with 8 bases aligning to TRBD1. In germline, CDR1 is SGHKS, CDR2 YYEKEE (reference sequence). The trim removed 5 bases at V and 4 bases at J, leaving 10 bases unmatched. The CDR3 is made up of 15 amino acids.

The chain employs TRBV5-6 and TRBJ1-4, with D unclear. CDR3 size: 11 residues. Trimming cost V 4 bases and J 6 bases, with 4 bases left between them. CDR1 is SGHDT, CDR2 YYEEEE, per germline. CDR3 DNA sequence: TGTGCCAGCAGCCGGGATGAAAAACTGTTTTTT. It is translated as CASSRDEKLFF.

In its sample, this clone was seen a few times. J is TRBJ1-6 and V is TRBV28; TRBD1 might be the D (5 bases). V lost 8 bases and J lost 10, with 15 bases in between. The CDR3 length is 13 residues. Germline CDR1 and CDR2: MDHEN and SYDVKM. CDR3 residues: CASGQQVGSPLHF. The CDR3 nucleotides are TGTGCCAGCGGTCAACAGGTGGGATCACCCCTCCACTTT.

This chain links TRBV6-5 with TRBJ1-1; 7 bases are a match to TRBD1. With 8 bases clipped from V and 4 bases from J, the junction kept 7 bases outside the gene matches. Germline V gives CDR1 MNHEY, CDR2 SVGAGI. The CDR3 is 13 residues long. This CDR3 is CASGSTGITEAFF. CDR3 nucleotide sequence: TGTGCCAGCGGCTCGACAGGGATCACTGAAGCTTTCTTT.

V is TRBV10-3 and J is TRBJ1-2; possible D gene TRBD1, 5 bases. V was shortened by 6 bases and J by 14 bases, with 16 bases between the two germline ends. The germline V gene has CDR1 ENHRY and CDR2 SYGVKD. The CDR3 length is 11 residues. CDR3 nucleotide sequence: TGTGCCATCAGCGGAACCCGGGACTGGACCTTC. The encoded protein is CAISGTRDWTF.

This clone was found once. The rearrangement uses TRBV6-6 and TRBJ1-1; 8 bases are a match to TRBD1. CDR3 length equals 14 residues. CDR1 MNHNY and CDR2 SVGAGI come from the germline V gene (reference sequence). V was clipped by 4 bases and J by 4 bases; unmatched bases: 5. The CDR3 sequence is CASSSRTGTTEAFF. The CDR3 coding sequence is TGTGCCAGCAGTTCCCGGACAGGGACCACTGAAGCTTTCTTT.

The chain joins TRBV5-1 to TRBJ1-4, with TRBD1 matching 7 bases. Germline trimming cut 3 bases from V and 2 bases from J; bases unmatched to any gene: 4. Germline CDR1 is SGHRS and CDR2 is YFSETQ. The CDR3 covers 15 residues. CDR3 residues: CASSWDRVTNEKLFF. DNA of the CDR3: TGCGCCAGCAGCTGGGACAGAGTTACTAATGAAAAACTGTTTTTT.

V is TRBV6-5 and J is TRBJ1-5, with 10 bases that match TRBD1. J lost 5 bases, V lost 7 bases, and 8 bases had no gene match. The CDR3 contains 15 residues. Germline values: CDR1 MNHEY, CDR2 SVGAGI. This chain's CDR3 is CASIRDRGTYQPQHF. DNA of the CDR3: TGTGCCAGCATTCGGGACAGGGGCACCTATCAGCCCCAGCATTTT.

The chain's CDR3 is CASSPGQGENTEAFF. The DNA of the CDR3 is TGCGCCAGCAGCCCGGGACAGGGAGAGAACACTGAAGCTTTCTTT. The genes are TRBV5-1 and TRBJ1-1; the match to TRBD1 covers 9 bases. Per germline, CDR1 SGHRS and CDR2 YFSETQ. V lost 4 bases and J lost 1; bases outside the gene matches: 5. The CDR3 spans 15 residues. Variable domain in full (rest from reference TRBV5-1 and TRBJ1-1): KAGVTQTPRYLIKTRGQQVTLSCSPISGHRSVSWYQQTPGQGLQFLFEYFSETQRNKGNFPGRFSGRQFSNSRSEMNVSTLELGDSALYLCASSPGQGENTEAFFGQGTRLTVV.

The chain combines TRBV6-1 with TRBJ1-1; possibly TRBD1 for D (5 bases). Trimming removed 0 bases at V and 3 bases at J, with 8 bases between. The CDR3 is made up of 14 amino acids. Germline values: CDR1 MNHNS, CDR2 SASEGT. DNA for the CDR3: TGTGCCAGCAGTGAAGCGGGGGGGTACACTGAAGCTTTCTTT. It codes for CASSEAGGYTEAFF.

The chain joins TRBV27 to TRBJ2-1, with D possibly matching TRBD2 (6 bases). This CDR3 has 12 amino acids. Germline lookup yields CDR1 MNHEY and CDR2 SMNVEV (reference sequence). Trimming took 10 bases from V and 11 from J, leaving 18 bases between them. The DNA for the CDR3 is TGTGCCACCTATGCGGGGACGGGGCAGCAGTTCTTC. It codes for CATYAGTGQQFF.

This chain connects TRBV2 to TRBJ2-5; 7 bases match TRBD2. The CDR3 has 17 amino acids. V trimming: 2 bases; J trimming: 3 bases; junction bases outside the gene matches: 12. Germline CDR1 is SNHLY and CDR2 is FYNNEI. CDR3 bases: TGTGCCAGCAGTGAACGTGGGCGGGGGACGATTGAAGAGACCCAGTACTTC. Residues: CASSERGRGTIEETQYF. The full variable domain, its missing parts supplied by reference TRBV2 and TRBJ2-5, is EPEVTQTPSHQVTQMGQEVILRCVPISNHLYFYWYRQILGQKVEFLVSFYNNEISEKSEIFDDQFSVERPDGSNFTLKIRSTKLEDSAMYFCASSERGRGTIEETQYFGPGTRLLVL.

This sequence joins TRBV19 and TRBJ1-5; 8 nucleotides match TRBD1. Germline lookup yields CDR1 LNHDA and CDR2 SQIVND (reference sequence). Trimming removed 1 base from V and 0 bases from J; junction bases left unmatched: 11. This CDR3 region has 19 residues. As DNA, the CDR3 is TGTGCCAGTAGTATAGTCCAGGGGGCGCCTTGGGATAGCAATCAGCCCCAGCATTTT. Protein: CASSIVQGAPWDSNQPQHF.

The V and J genes are TRBV5-1 and TRBJ1-1; 10 bases map to TRBD1. Germline CDR1 SGHRS, CDR2 YFSETQ. CDR3 length equals 15 residues. The V segment lost 3 bases and the J segment 3 bases; nucleotides outside the gene matches: 5. The CDR3 sequence: CASSSGTGVYTEAFF. CDR3 coding DNA: TGCGCCAGCAGCTCAGGGACAGGGGTATACACTGAAGCTTTCTTT.

J is TRBJ2-7 and V is TRBV13, with 10 bases matching TRBD2. The V and J ends lost 5 bases and 6 bases, in that order; junction bases with no gene match: 16. Germline CDR1 PRHDT, CDR2 FYEKMQ (reference sequence). The CDR3 is 17 amino acids. The CDR3 DNA follows: TGTGCCAGCAGCCCTGTCTCCGGACTAGCGGCGTTTACCGAGCAGTACTTC. Translating gives CASSPVSGLAAFTEQYF.

The chain joins TRBV18 to TRBJ2-1; 7 bases match TRBD2. Trimming removed 2 bases from V and 3 bases from J; junction bases left unmatched: 4. Germline lookup yields CDR1 KGHSH and CDR2 LQKENI. This CDR3 is 15 amino acids long. The CDR3 DNA reads TGTGCCAGCTCACCAGGACGGGGGGTCTACAATGAGCAGTTCTTC. This sequence encodes CASSPGRGVYNEQFF.

The chain couples TRBV5-1 to TRBJ2-5, with 8 bases lining up with TRBD1. Germline values: CDR1 SGHRS, CDR2 YFSETQ. The CDR3 totals 12 residues. J lost 5 bases, V lost 5 bases, and 2 bases had no gene match. The CDR3 DNA reads as TGCGCCAGCAGGACAGGGGTCGAGACCCAGTACTTC. Translating gives CASRTGVETQYF.